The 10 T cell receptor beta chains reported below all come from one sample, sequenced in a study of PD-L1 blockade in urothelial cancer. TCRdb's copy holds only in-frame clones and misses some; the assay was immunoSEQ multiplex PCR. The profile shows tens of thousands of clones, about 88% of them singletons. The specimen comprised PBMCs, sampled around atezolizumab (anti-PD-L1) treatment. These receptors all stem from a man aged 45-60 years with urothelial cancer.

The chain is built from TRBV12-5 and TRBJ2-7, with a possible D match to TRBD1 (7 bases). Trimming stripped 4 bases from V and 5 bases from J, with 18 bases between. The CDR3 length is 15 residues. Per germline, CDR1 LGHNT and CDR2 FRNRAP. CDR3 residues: CASGWGGQAKHEQYF. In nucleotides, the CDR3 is TGTGCTAGTGGTTGGGGAGGACAGGCTAAGCACGAGCAGTACTTC.

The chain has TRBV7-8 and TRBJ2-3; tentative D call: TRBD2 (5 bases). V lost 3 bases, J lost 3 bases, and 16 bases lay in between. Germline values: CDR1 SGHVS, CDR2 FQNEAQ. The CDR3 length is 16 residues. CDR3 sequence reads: CASSLGEGPGTDTQYF. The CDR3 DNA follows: TGTGCCAGCAGCTTGGGTGAGGGCCCGGGAACAGATACGCAGTATTTT.

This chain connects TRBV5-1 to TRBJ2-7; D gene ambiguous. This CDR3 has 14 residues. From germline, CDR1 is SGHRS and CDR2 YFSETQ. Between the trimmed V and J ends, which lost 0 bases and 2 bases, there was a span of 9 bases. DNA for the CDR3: TGCGCCAGCAGCTTGGACAGAGTACCCTACGAGCAGTACTTC. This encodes CASSLDRVPYEQYF.

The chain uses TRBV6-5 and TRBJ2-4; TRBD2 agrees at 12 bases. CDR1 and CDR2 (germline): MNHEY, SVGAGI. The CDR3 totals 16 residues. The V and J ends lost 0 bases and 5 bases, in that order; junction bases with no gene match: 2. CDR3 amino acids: CASSYSRTSGENIQYF. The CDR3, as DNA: TGTGCCAGCAGTTACTCTCGGACTAGCGGGGAAAACATTCAGTACTTC.

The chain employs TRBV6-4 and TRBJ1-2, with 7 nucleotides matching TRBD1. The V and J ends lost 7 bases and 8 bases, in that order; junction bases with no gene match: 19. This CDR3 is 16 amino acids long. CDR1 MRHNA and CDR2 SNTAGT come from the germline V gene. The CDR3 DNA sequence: TGTGCCAGCACCGACGAGGAAGGGGGCCCTCTCGGGGGCTACACCTTC. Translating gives CASTDEEGGPLGGYTF.

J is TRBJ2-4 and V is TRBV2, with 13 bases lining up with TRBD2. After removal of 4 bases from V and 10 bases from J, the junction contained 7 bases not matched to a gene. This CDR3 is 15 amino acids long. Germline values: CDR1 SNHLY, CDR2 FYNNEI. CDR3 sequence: CASSATSGGAGIQYF. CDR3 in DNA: TGTGCCAGCAGTGCCACTAGCGGGGGGGCTGGTATTCAGTACTTC.

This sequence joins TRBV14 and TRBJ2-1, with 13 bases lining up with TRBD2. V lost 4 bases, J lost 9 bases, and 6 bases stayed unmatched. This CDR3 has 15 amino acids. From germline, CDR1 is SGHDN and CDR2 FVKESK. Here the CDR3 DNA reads TGTGCCAGCAGCCCTACTAGCGGGAGGGCCAGTGAGCAGTTCTTC. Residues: CASSPTSGRASEQFF.

The CDR3 DNA is TGTGCCAGCAGCGCCGCGCGAGGGGGCTTTTACAATGAGCAGTTCTTC. Translating gives CASSAARGGFYNEQFF. The V gene is TRBV9, the J gene TRBJ2-1, with TRBD1 matching over 7 bases. The trim removed 3 bases at V and 4 bases at J, leaving 10 bases unmatched. The CDR3 is made up of 16 amino acids. Germline CDR1 SGDLS, CDR2 YYNGEE.

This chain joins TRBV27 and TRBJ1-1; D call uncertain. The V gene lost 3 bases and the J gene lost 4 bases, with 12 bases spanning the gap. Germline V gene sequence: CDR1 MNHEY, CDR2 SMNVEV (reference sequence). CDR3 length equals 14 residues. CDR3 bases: TGTGCCAGCAGTTTGGTCGATAGTATCACTGAAGCTTTCTTT. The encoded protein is CASSLVDSITEAFF.

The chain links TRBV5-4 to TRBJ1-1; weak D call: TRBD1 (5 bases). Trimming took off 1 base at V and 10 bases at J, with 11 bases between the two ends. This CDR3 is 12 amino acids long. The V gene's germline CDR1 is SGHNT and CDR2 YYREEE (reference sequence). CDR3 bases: TGTGCCAGCAGCTTGTCGGACACCCCAGCTTTCTTT. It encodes CASSLSDTPAFF.